This TCR beta chain is from a study of CD8 T cells in ankylosing spondylitis. TCRdb reprocessed the 5' RACE reads via MiXCR and lists one record per CDR3 protein. The sample carries a few hundred thousand distinct CDR3 sequences, roughly 18% recorded once. There are a few counts of this clonotype. The CDR3 is 14 residues long. Trimming pared 0 bases from V and 0 bases from J, leaving 5 bases between. Germline-derived CDR1 and CDR2 are LGHDT and YNNKEL (reference sequence). The chain joins TRBV3-1 to TRBJ1-1; D is uncertain. The origin of this receptor is a male donor with ankylosing spondylitis or in good health (not recorded which). Sequencing was performed on blood, either unsorted or a sorted T cell fraction (not recorded which). CDR3 coding DNA: TGTGCCAGCAGCCAAGACAGTCTGAACACTGAAGCTTTCTTT. Translated, it gives CASSQDSLNTEAFF.